A selection of T cell receptor beta chains follows, all from one sample in a study of circulating and synovial CD4+ cells in juvenile arthritis. Data came from immunoSEQ multiplex PCR; TCRdb stores just in-frame clones and leaves some out. The sample records around 2,000 clones, 91% being singletons. Sequencing input: HLA-DR+ CD4+ T cells from blood. All receptors come from a human donor with juvenile idiopathic arthritis. Both conserved end residues are part of each CDR3. The D gene is left open where the match is weak. The size entry is marked missing in some rows and otherwise reads once, few, many or a size class.

-	TRBV6-1	TRBD1	TRBJ1-5	TGTGCCAGCAGTTGGGGGGACAGGGGTAATCAGCCCCAGCATTTT	CASSWGDRGNQPQHF
-	TRBV28	-	TRBJ1-6	TGTGCCAGCCGCGGGGGCGGTAATTCACCCCTCCACTTT	CASRGGGNSPLHF
-	TRBV2	-	TRBJ1-5	TGTGCCAGCAGGCAGGGGTTGAGCAATCAGCCCCAGCATTTT	CASRQGLSNQPQHF
-	TRBV2	-	TRBJ2-1	TGTGCCAGCAGTGAAGGACTACCTCGTCCCAATGAGCAGTTCTTC	CASSEGLPRPNEQFF
-	TRBV6-5	TRBD1	TRBJ1-6	TGTGCCAGCAGTTACCACTCGGGACAGGCAAATTCACCCCTCCACTTT	CASSYHSGQANSPLHF
-	TRBV19	-	TRBJ1-2	TGTGCCAGTGGACTATCGGCCTGGGGTAACTATGGCTACACCTTC	CASGLSAWGNYGYTF
once	TRBV7-8	TRBD1	TRBJ1-6	TGTGCCAGCAGCTCCGGACAGGGCGAGAGGAATTCCCCCCTCCACTTT	CASSSGQGERNSPLHF
-	TRBV18	-	TRBJ1-1	TGTGCCAGCTCCCGGGGGGGCCGCGGGGAGACTTTGAACACTGAAGCTTTCTTT	CASSRGGRGETLNTEAFF
-	TRBV2	-	TRBJ2-5	TGTGCCAGCAGTGAAGTCTTCGAGACCCAGTACTTC	CASSEVFETQYF
-	TRBV5-1	-	TRBJ2-2	TGCGCCAGCAGCTTGTTTGGGGCTGGCGGGGAGCTGTTTTTT	CASSLFGAGGELFF
-	TRBV5-1	-	TRBJ2-2	TGCGCCAGCAGCTTCGACTCCCAGAGCCGGGCCGGGGAGCTGTTTTTT	CASSFDSQSRAGELFF
-	TRBV27	TRBD1	TRBJ1-2	TGTGCCAGCAGTGCAACCCGGGACAGGGTCTCCTACACCTTC	CASSATRDRVSYTF
-	TRBV6-1	TRBD1	TRBJ2-2	TGTGCCAGCAAAAGACAGGGGCGAGACACCGGGGAGCTGTTTTTT	CASKRQGRDTGELFF
-	TRBV5-1	-	TRBJ2-3	TGCGCCAGTCGGGCCGCGGGGGCTCACACAGATACGCAGTATTTT	CASRAAGAHTDTQYF
once	TRBV7-8	TRBD2	TRBJ2-5	TGTGCCAGCAGCGCCAGGGACTACAAAGAGACCCAGTACTTC	CASSARDYKETQYF
-	TRBV5-1	-	TRBJ2-2	TGCGCCAGCACAGCCCGGGGGTGGACCGGGGAGCTGTTTTTT	CASTARGWTGELFF
-	TRBV28	-	TRBJ2-7	TGTGCCAGCAGGGGCACCCAAGCTGGCGGGGCGAGTGCGCAGTACTTC	CASRGTQAGGASAQYF
-	TRBV19	-	TRBJ1-4	TGTGCCAGTAGTATCCCCCAGGGGCGAACTAATGAAAAACTGTTTTTT	CASSIPQGRTNEKLFF
-	TRBV7-2	TRBD2	TRBJ2-7	TGTGCCAGCAGCCCACAATTGACTAGCGGTCCCTACGAGCAGTACTTC	CASSPQLTSGPYEQYF
once	TRBV5-1	TRBD2	TRBJ2-2	TGCGCCAGCAGTAATACCGGGGGGGACACCGGGGAGCTGTTTTTT	CASSNTGGDTGELFF
-	TRBV7-2	-	TRBJ1-6	TGTGCCAGCAGCTTACTTCTCGGAGGCGATTCCCCCCTCCACTTT	CASSLLLGGDSPLHF
-	TRBV5-1	TRBD2	TRBJ2-3	TGCGCCAGCAGCTTGGCTTTTCGGACTAGCGGCACAGATACGCAGTATTTT	CASSLAFRTSGTDTQYF
-	TRBV28	-	TRBJ2-2	TGTGCCAGCAGCAAGAGAGGGAACACCGGGGAGCTGTTTTTT	CASSKRGNTGELFF
-	TRBV7-2	TRBD1	TRBJ1-1	TGTGCCAGCAGCCCGGACAGGGCACAAGCTTTCTTT	CASSPDRAQAFF
-	TRBV10-3	TRBD1	TRBJ1-5	TGTGCCATCGGGGGGGACAGGGTTAAGGGAAATCAGCCCCAGCATTTT	CAIGGDRVKGNQPQHF
-	TRBV28	TRBD1	TRBJ1-2	TGTGCCAGCAGTTTCACACAGGGGGACTACACCTTC	CASSFTQGDYTF
-	TRBV6-5	-	TRBJ1-1	TGTGCCAGCAGCCTCATAACCTCAGGGTCCGTAGAAGCTTTCTTT	CASSLITSGSVEAFF
-	TRBV5-8	TRBD1	TRBJ1-5	TGTGCCAGCAGCTTAACGACAGGGGGCCGATTTCGTCAGCCCCAGCATTTT	CASSLTTGGRFRQPQHF
-	TRBV11-2	TRBD1	TRBJ1-2	TGTGCCAGCAGCTTAGTGGGACAGCCCTATGGCTACACCTTC	CASSLVGQPYGYTF
once	TRBV28	TRBD1	TRBJ2-3	TGTGCCAGCAGCTCAAGACAGGGGAGAAATACGCAGTATTTT	CASSSRQGRNTQYF
once	TRBV9	-	TRBJ1-4	TGTGCCAGCAGCCCAGAATCCTCTAATGAAAAACTGTTTTTT	CASSPESSNEKLFF
-	TRBV28	TRBD2	TRBJ2-1	TGTGCCAGCAGTCCTCCGGGACTAGGCTACAATGAGCAGTTCTTC	CASSPPGLGYNEQFF
-	TRBV4-1	TRBD2	TRBJ2-3	TGCGCCAGCAGCCAAGCTACGGGACTAGAGTACACAGATACGCAGTATTTT	CASSQATGLEYTDTQYF
-	TRBV4-2	TRBD2	TRBJ2-7	TGTGCCAGCAGCCAGGGACTAGCGGGAGAGACCTACGAGCAGTACTTC	CASSQGLAGETYEQYF
-	TRBV29-1	-	TRBJ2-7	TGCAGCGTTGAAGATTCTCTCTACGAGCAGTACTTC	CSVEDSLYEQYF
-	TRBV5-6	TRBD2	TRBJ2-3	TGTGCCAGCAGCTTGGTTGGCGGGGGGAGCACAGATACGCAGTATTTT	CASSLVGGGSTDTQYF
-	TRBV7-6	-	TRBJ2-3	TGTGCCAGCAGCCCACGTTCCGGCGCAGTTCGAGGTACAGATACGCAGTATTTT	CASSPRSGAVRGTDTQYF
once	TRBV7-9	-	TRBJ2-3	TGTGCCAGCAGTCTAGGTGTCATCACAGATACGCAGTATTTT	CASSLGVITDTQYF
-	TRBV7-2	TRBD1	TRBJ2-5	TGTGCCAGCAGCGGGCGACAGGGGATACGTCAAGAGACCCAGTACTTC	CASSGRQGIRQETQYF
-	TRBV5-5	-	TRBJ2-2	TGTGCCAGCAGCTTGATTGGGGCAGGGTCGGGCACCGGGGAGCTGTTTTTT	CASSLIGAGSGTGELFF
-	TRBV19	-	TRBJ1-1	TGTGCCAGTAGTCCAATGGGGGGAAGAACTGAAGCTTTCTTT	CASSPMGGRTEAFF
-	TRBV7-6	-	TRBJ2-3	TGTGCCAGCAGCGCCGGGACTGGGAGCACAGATACGCGGTATTTT	CASSAGTGSTDTRYF
-	TRBV21-1	-	TRBJ2-3	TGTGCCAGCAGCGCCCGCGGGACAGAAACAGATACGCAGTATTTT	CASSARGTETDTQYF
once	TRBV30	TRBD1	TRBJ1-1	TGTGCCTGGAGTGTACAACATTCAGGGGGCACTGAAGCTTTCTTT	CAWSVQHSGGTEAFF
-	TRBV30	TRBD1	TRBJ1-2	TGTGCCTGGAGCCGGGACAGGGGCAATGGCTACACCTTC	CAWSRDRGNGYTF
-	TRBV5-6	-	TRBJ2-3	TGTGCCAGCAGCTTCGTTAGCGCCAGCACAGATACGCAGTATTTT	CASSFVSASTDTQYF
-	TRBV10-1	TRBD1	TRBJ2-3	TGCGCCAGCAGTGAGTCTACAGGGGAGGATACGCAGTATTTT	CASSESTGEDTQYF
once	TRBV4-1	TRBD1	TRBJ1-5	TGCGCCAGCAGCCAGGAGACAGGGGGCCTACAGCCCCAGCATTTT	CASSQETGGLQPQHF
-	TRBV5-5	-	TRBJ1-6	TGTGCCAGCAGCTTGGAAGGGGAAAGCTATTCACCCCTCCACTTT	CASSLEGESYSPLHF